The 14 T cell receptor beta chains in this list originate from one sample, sequenced in a study of radiation and T cells in renal cell carcinoma. The data were produced by immunoSEQ multiplex PCR, yet TCRdb's version contains in-frame clones alone and is incomplete. The profile shows about 170,000 clones, 88% of them singletons. This sample's time point: blood 4 weeks post-SBRT, at nephrectomy. Treatment reported: 15 Gy SBRT to primary tumor, nephrectomy 4 weeks later. The material was blood, obtained from a patient whose treatment included radiotherapy and nephrectomy. The receptors stem from a woman between 45 and 60 years old with renal cell carcinoma.

The chain links TRBV5-1 to TRBJ2-7, with D unclear. CDR1 and CDR2 (germline): SGHRS, YFSETQ. Between the trimmed V and J ends, which lost 0 bases and 3 bases, there was a span of 1 base. The CDR3 has 11 residues. Here the CDR3 DNA reads TGCGCCAGCAGCTTGGGCTACGAGCAGTACTTC. It translates to CASSLGYEQYF.

CDR3 coding DNA: TGTGCTAGTGGTTTGGTAATCAGACAGGCCATCTATGGCTACACCTTC. It specifies CASGLVIRQAIYGYTF. The chain carries TRBV12-5 and TRBJ1-2, with D perhaps TRBD1 (6 bases). Germline lookup yields CDR1 LGHNT and CDR2 FRNRAP. The CDR3 runs to 16 residues. V was pared by 0 bases and J by 4 bases, with 15 bases between.

The chain couples TRBV19 to TRBJ2-2; no clear D. Trimming took off 3 bases at V and 5 bases at J, with 16 bases between the two ends. The germline V gene has CDR1 LNHDA and CDR2 SQIVND (reference sequence). The CDR3 contains 16 residues. The CDR3, as DNA: TGTGCCAGTAGTATGGGTGGGGTTCGGGCGACCGGGGAGCTGTTTTTT. Its translation is CASSMGGVRATGELFF.

This chain links TRBV7-2 with TRBJ2-2; D unresolved. Germline CDR1 is SGHTA and CDR2 is FQGNSA. This CDR3 is built from 12 residues. The V and J ends lost 6 bases and 8 bases respectively, with 10 bases between them. The CDR3 is CASRPPGGELFF. The CDR3 DNA is TGTGCCAGCAGGCCTCCTGGAGGGGAGCTGTTTTTT.

This clone came up a few times. The rearrangement links TRBV19 to TRBJ1-5; 8 nucleotides align to TRBD1. V was pared by 4 bases and J by 7 bases, with 6 bases of the junction left unmatched. CDR1 and CDR2 from the germline V gene are LNHDA and SQIVND (reference sequence). There are 14 residues in the CDR3. The CDR3 loop reads CASSTDRASQPQHF. The DNA of the CDR3 is TGTGCCAGTAGTACGGACAGGGCGAGCCAGCCCCAGCATTTT.

V is TRBV19 and J is TRBJ1-2, with D possibly matching TRBD1 (5 bases). This CDR3 contains 14 residues. From germline, CDR1 is LNHDA and CDR2 SQIVND (reference sequence). Trimming stripped 5 bases from V and 5 bases from J, with 15 bases between. In nucleotides, the CDR3 is TGTGCCAGTAGTCTTCAACTCGACAGTTATGGCTACACCTTC. Translating gives CASSLQLDSYGYTF.

The rearrangement links TRBV6-6 to TRBJ2-7; a possible D gene is TRBD1 (5 bases). Germline V CDR1 and CDR2: MNHNY, SVGAGI (reference sequence). Trimming removed 4 bases at V and 9 bases at J, with 19 bases between. The CDR3 has 14 amino acids. The CDR3 spells CASSFRENHQGQYF. In DNA form, the CDR3 reads TGTGCCAGCAGTTTCAGGGAAAACCACCAGGGGCAGTACTTC.

This clone was counted only a few times. The chain combines TRBV5-4 with TRBJ2-7; the match to TRBD1 covers 8 bases. Trimming took 0 bases from V and 3 from J; bases not matched to a gene: 5. Per the germline V gene, CDR1 is SGHNT and CDR2 is YYREEE (reference sequence). This CDR3 has 15 residues. The CDR3 bases are TGTGCCAGCAGCTTGGGACAGGGGAGCTTCTACGAGCAGTACTTC. Amino acid sequence: CASSLGQGSFYEQYF.

As DNA, the CDR3 is TGTGCCAGCAGGTTAAGGGAACCGACTAGCGGGTGGTCCGGGGAGCTGTTTTTT. Its translation is CASRLREPTSGWSGELFF. The chain has TRBV27 and TRBJ2-2; 10 nucleotides line up with TRBD2. CDR1 is MNHEY and CDR2 is SMNVEV in the germline V gene (reference sequence). J gave up 6 bases and V 6 bases, and 16 bases lay outside the gene matches. This CDR3 contains 18 residues.

The chain joins TRBV5-1 to TRBJ2-2; 7 bases align to TRBD2. The CDR3 loop spans 16 amino acids. CDR1 and CDR2 (germline): SGHRS, YFSETQ. V lost 3 bases, J lost 2 bases, and 7 bases stayed unmatched. CDR3 protein: CASSSGSGPNTGELFF. DNA for the CDR3: TGCGCCAGCAGCTCTGGTAGCGGGCCTAACACCGGGGAGCTGTTTTTT. The full variable domain, in which reference TRBV5-1 and TRBJ2-2 provide the parts outside the CDR3, is KAGVTQTPRYLIKTRGQQVTLSCSPISGHRSVSWYQQTPGQGLQFLFEYFSETQRNKGNFPGRFSGRQFSNSRSEMNVSTLELGDSALYLCASSSGSGPNTGELFFGEGSRLTVL.

The chain combines TRBV4-3 with TRBJ1-2; no clear D. The length of the CDR3 is 14 residues. Germline V gene sequence: CDR1 LGHNA, CDR2 YSLEER. Trimming cost V 2 bases and J 4 bases, with 11 bases left between them. The CDR3, as DNA: TGCGCCAGCAGCCAACTACCTGGGGTCTATGGCTACACCTTC. Protein sequence: CASSQLPGVYGYTF.

J is TRBJ2-5 and V is TRBV19, with unresolved D. CDR3 length: 14 residues. Between the trimmed V and J ends, which lost 6 bases and 5 bases, there was a span of 16 bases. In germline, CDR1 is LNHDA, CDR2 SQIVND (reference sequence). The CDR3 reads CASSLSAWVETQYF. CDR3 coding DNA: TGTGCCAGTAGCCTTTCAGCGTGGGTGGAGACCCAGTACTTC.

Notes on this clone: The junction shows a germline mismatch at one end, possibly a read error. The chain carries TRBV25-1 and TRBJ2-7, with TRBD1 matching over 8 bases. CDR3 length: 16 residues. Germline CDR1 reads MGHDK; CDR2 reads SYGVNS. CDR3 sequence reads: CASSQYGTGEAYEQYF. CDR3 nucleotides: TGTGCCAGCAGTCAATATGGGACAGGTGAAGCCTACGAGCAGTACTTC.

This clone has only one observation. The chain recombines TRBV11-2 with TRBJ2-5; 10 bases are shared with TRBD2. The CDR3 spans 17 residues. The J segment lost 7 bases and the V segment lost 1 base, leaving 12 bases of the junction unmatched. CDR1 and CDR2 (germline): SGHAT, FQNNGV. CDR3 in DNA: TGTGCCAGCAGCTTAGTCCCCCCCCTAGCGGGGGCGGGGACCCAGTACTTC. This codes for CASSLVPPLAGAGTQYF.